Presented here are 13 T cell receptor beta chains from one specimen sequenced in a study of blood T cells in healthy people across ages. Sample-barcoded 5' priming and a J-beta primer mix drove a second PCR of roughly 6 to 12 cycles. TCRdb processed the 5' RACE reads anew with MiXCR; each CDR3 protein has one entry. This table holds nearly 800,000 distinct CDR3 sequences, roughly 25% found once. The same data also contributed to another study, on T cells of mothers and their children.

The sample taken for sequencing was blood. The receptors come from a boy under 18 in good health.

The chain recombines TRBV12-3 or TRBV12-4 with TRBJ2-1; 12 bases agree with TRBD1. The junction had 8 bases not matched to a gene; V was cut back by 7 bases and J by 4 bases. CDR3 length: 16 residues. Here the CDR3 reads CASNGGTGGRYNEQFF. Here the CDR3 DNA reads TGTGCCAGCAACGGAGGGACAGGGGGCCGATACAATGAGCAGTTCTTC.

This clonotype showed up just a few times. The chain employs TRBV12-3 or TRBV12-4 and TRBJ1-1, with 9 nucleotides matching TRBD1. The CDR3 is 15 amino acids. V lost 4 bases, J lost 5 bases, and 8 bases stayed unmatched. For the CDR3, the DNA is TGTGCCAGCAGTTCCCCGGGACAGGGTCGAACTGAAGCTTTCTTT. Protein product: CASSSPGQGRTEAFF.

This clonotype occurred a few times. J is TRBJ1-2 and V is TRBV7-2; no reliable D call. The CDR3 is 14 amino acids. Looked up from germline, CDR1 is SGHTA and CDR2 is FQGNSA. V lost 3 bases, J lost 8 bases, and 16 bases lay in between. The CDR3 DNA follows: TGTGCCAGCAGCTTGCCCACATTGGCGGGCGGCTACACCTTC. Translation: CASSLPTLAGGYTF. Variable domain in full (rest from reference TRBV7-2 and TRBJ1-2): GAGVSQSPSNKVTEKGKDVELRCDPISGHTALYWYRQSLGQGLEFLIYFQGNSAPDKSGLPSDRFSAERTGGSVSTLTIQRTQQEDSAVYLCASSLPTLAGGYTFGSGTRLTVV.

The chain employs TRBV7-9 and TRBJ2-7; TRBD2 matches 7 bases. The CDR3 extends over 15 amino acids. J was trimmed by 7 bases and V by 5 bases; bases with no gene match: 14. Germline V CDR1 and CDR2: SEHNR, FQNEAQ (reference sequence). In DNA, the CDR3 is TGTGCCAGCAGCCCCCTTTCGGCGGCTAGCGGAGAGCAGTACTTC. Translating it yields CASSPLSAASGEQYF.

The V and J genes are TRBV20-1 and TRBJ2-7, with D possibly TRBD1 on 5 matching bases. Germline V gives CDR1 DFQATT, CDR2 SNEGSKA (reference sequence). V was trimmed by 1 base and J by 5 bases, leaving 12 bases between them. The CDR3 length is 13 residues. The CDR3 coding sequence is TGCAGTGCTAGAGGGGAAGGGGTTAACGAGCAGTACTTC. Translation gives CSARGEGVNEQYF.

The chain uses TRBV29-1 and TRBJ2-5, with 9 bases matching TRBD1. TRBJ2-7 explains the end of the DNA better; the J call may be wrong. CDR1 is SQVTM, CDR2 ANQGSEA, per germline. This CDR3 spans 14 amino acids. CDR3 sequence reads: CSVPRRDRENEQYF. CDR3 in DNA: TGCAGCGTACCAAGGCGGGACAGGGAAAACGAGCAGTACTTC.

This CDR3 reads CASSQLGSNEQFF. The DNA of the CDR3 is TGTGCCAGCAGCCAACTAGGAAGTAATGAGCAGTTCTTC. The rearrangement links TRBV14 to TRBJ2-1; D is uncertain. Germline CDR1 is SGHDN and CDR2 is FVKESK. The CDR3 sequence is 13 residues long. V lost 2 bases to trimming and J lost 7 bases, with 9 bases between them.

The chain is built from TRBV5-1 and TRBJ2-7; 7 nucleotides align to TRBD1. The germline V gene has CDR1 SGHRS and CDR2 YFSETQ. The CDR3 is 13 amino acids. With V trimmed by 3 bases and J by 4 bases, 4 bases remained unmatched. In DNA, the CDR3 is TGCGCCAGCAGCTCCGAGGGGGCGTACGAGCAGTACTTC. It yields the protein CASSSEGAYEQYF.

This sequence joins TRBV19 and TRBJ1-2, with a possible D match to TRBD1 (6 bases). Trimming shortened V by 4 bases and J by 8 bases, and 23 bases separated the two germline ends. CDR1 and CDR2 from the germline V gene are LNHDA and SQIVND (reference sequence). CDR3 length equals 16 residues. The chain's CDR3 is CASSTHGTGLLGGYTF. CDR3 sequence (DNA): TGTGCCAGTAGTACTCATGGTACAGGGCTCCTGGGAGGCTACACCTTC. The complete variable domain, with remaining parts taken from reference TRBV19 and TRBJ1-2, reads DGGITQSPKYLFRKEGQNVTLSCEQNLNHDAMYWYRQDPGQGLRLIYYSQIVNDFQKGDIAEGYSVSREKKESFPLTVTSAQKNPTAFYLCASSTHGTGLLGGYTFGSGTRLTVV.

This clonotype showed up just a few times. J is TRBJ2-3 and V is TRBV2, with TRBD1 matching 9 bases. The junction had 11 bases not matched to a gene; V was cut back by 9 bases and J by 4 bases. CDR1 and CDR2 from the germline V gene are SNHLY and FYNNEI. The CDR3 is made up of 15 amino acids. CDR3 nucleotides: TGTGCCAGTCAAGGGGACAGGGCAAGCGCAGATACGCAGTATTTT. It translates to CASQGDRASADTQYF. Variable domain in full (rest from reference TRBV2 and TRBJ2-3): EPEVTQTPSHQVTQMGQEVILRCVPISNHLYFYWYRQILGQKVEFLVSFYNNEISEKSEIFDDQFSVERPDGSNFTLKIRSTKLEDSAMYFCASQGDRASADTQYFGPGTRLTVL.

This clonotype appeared a few times. The CDR3 nucleotides read TGTGCCAGCGGGGGGACTACAGGGGGCGCTGGAAACACCATATATTTT. Amino acid sequence: CASGGTTGGAGNTIYF. The gene calls are TRBV6-5 and TRBJ1-3, with TRBD1 matching 9 bases. J lost 2 bases, V lost 8 bases, and 10 bases had no gene match. CDR3 length: 16 amino acids. CDR1 is MNHEY and CDR2 is SVGAGI in the germline V gene.

The chain links TRBV28 to TRBJ2-3; no clear D gene. V dropped 1 base and J dropped 3 bases, with 8 bases sitting between them. Germline V gene sequence: CDR1 MDHEN, CDR2 SYDVKM. This CDR3 spans 14 amino acids. Written as DNA, the CDR3 is TGTGCCAGCAGTTTATTGGTAGCAACAGATACGCAGTATTTT. The encoded protein is CASSLLVATDTQYF.

The chain carries TRBV10-3 and TRBJ2-1; 9 bases are a match to TRBD2. The CDR3 has 15 residues. Germline values: CDR1 ENHRY, CDR2 SYGVKD. V lost 3 bases, J lost 5 bases, and 5 bases stayed unmatched. The CDR3 DNA reads as TGTGCCATCAGTGAATCGCCTAGCGGGGACAATGAGCAGTTCTTC. It codes for CAISESPSGDNEQFF.